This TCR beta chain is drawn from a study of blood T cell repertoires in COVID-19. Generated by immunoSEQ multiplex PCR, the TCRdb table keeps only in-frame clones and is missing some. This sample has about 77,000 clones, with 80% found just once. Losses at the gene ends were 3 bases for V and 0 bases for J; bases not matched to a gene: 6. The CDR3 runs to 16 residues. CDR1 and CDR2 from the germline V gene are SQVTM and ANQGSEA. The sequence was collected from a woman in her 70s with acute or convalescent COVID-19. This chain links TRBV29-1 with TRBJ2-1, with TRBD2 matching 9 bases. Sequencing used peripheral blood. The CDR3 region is CSVEASGDRSYNEQFF. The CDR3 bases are TGCAGCGTTGAGGCTAGCGGGGACCGCTCCTACAATGAGCAGTTCTTC.